These 19 T cell receptor beta chains came from one sample sequenced in a study of blood T cell repertoires in COVID-19. Generated by immunoSEQ multiplex PCR, the TCRdb table keeps only in-frame clones and is missing some. The sample consists of about 68,000 clones, 70% to 80% of them appearing once. The specimen was peripheral blood. The receptors originated from a human donor in a cohort sampled during active COVID-19.

The chain joins TRBV6-4 to TRBJ2-1, with D maybe TRBD2 (6 bases). CDR3 length equals 13 residues. V was trimmed by 5 bases and J by 7 bases, leaving 12 bases between them. Germline CDR1 and CDR2: MRHNA and SNTAGT. As DNA, the CDR3 is TGTGCCAGCAGTAACGGGAGAGTGAATGAGCAGTTCTTC. This codes for CASSNGRVNEQFF.

This clone has just a few counts. This sequence joins TRBV29-1 and TRBJ1-1, with D possibly matching TRBD1 (5 bases). V lost 3 bases to trimming and J lost 1 base, with 9 bases between them. This CDR3 is built from 13 residues. CDR1 SQVTM and CDR2 ANQGSEA come from the germline V gene. CDR3 nucleotides: TGCAGCGTTGACGACAGACCGAACACTGAAGCTTTCTTT. As protein: CSVDDRPNTEAFF.

This chain uses TRBV27 with TRBJ2-5; D possibly corresponds to TRBD2 (5 bases). V dropped 2 bases and J dropped 5 bases, with 21 bases sitting between them. Germline CDR1 is MNHEY and CDR2 is SMNVEV (reference sequence). The CDR3 runs to 17 residues. CDR3 residues: CASSLGWNGKGDETQYF. In DNA, the CDR3 is TGTGCCAGCAGTTTAGGGTGGAACGGGAAGGGTGACGAGACCCAGTACTTC.

The chain employs TRBV7-9 and TRBJ1-5; 9 bases map to TRBD1. This CDR3 is built from 13 residues. Germline CDR1 and CDR2: SEHNR and FQNEAQ (reference sequence). Unmatched junction bases numbered 6, after V lost 1 base and J lost 14 bases. CDR3 in DNA: TGTGCCAGCAGCTTAGGGGGACAGGGATTAAAGCATTTT. Its protein is CASSLGGQGLKHF.

The V and J genes are TRBV3-1 (or the pseudogene TRBV3-2) and TRBJ1-5; TRBD1 aligns across 8 bases. The CDR3 is made up of 13 amino acids. V dropped 2 bases and J dropped 6; count of bases not matched to a gene: 0. CDR1 LGHDT and CDR2 YNNKEL come from the germline V gene (reference sequence). CDR3 nucleotides: TGTGCCAGCAGCCAACAGGGGGCTCAGCCCCAGCATTTT. Encoded protein: CASSQQGAQPQHF.

The gene calls are TRBV12-3 or TRBV12-4 and TRBJ2-7; D gene uncertain. The CDR3 has 12 residues. The V end lost 0 bases, the J end lost 5 bases, and 5 bases lay between the germline ends. The CDR3: CASSLATDEQYF. CDR3 bases: TGTGCCAGCAGTTTAGCAACGGACGAGCAGTACTTC.

The chain uses TRBV7-9 and TRBJ1-1; 8 nucleotides agree with TRBD1. With 3 bases clipped from V and 4 bases from J, the junction kept 4 bases outside the gene matches. Per germline, CDR1 SEHNR and CDR2 FQNEAQ (reference sequence). The CDR3 has 14 residues. CDR3 nucleotides: TGTGCCAGCAGCTTTACAGGGACAGGCACTGAAGCTTTCTTT. This encodes CASSFTGTGTEAFF.

The chain is built from TRBV14 and TRBJ1-1; TRBD1 matches 7 bases. J was trimmed by 11 bases and V by 0 bases; bases with no gene match: 6. CDR3 size: 13 residues. Looked up from germline, CDR1 is SGHDN and CDR2 is FVKESK. The CDR3 coding sequence is TGTGCCAGCAGCCAAGACCGGGACAGTTGGGCTTTCTTT. Its translation is CASSQDRDSWAFF.

This chain connects TRBV4-3 to TRBJ1-1; D is unresolved. The germline CDR1 and CDR2 sequences are LGHNA and YSLEER. The CDR3 has 14 residues. The V and J ends lost 1 base and 3 bases respectively, with 9 bases between them. For the CDR3, the DNA is TGCGCCAGCAGCCAAGGGGTCCGGGACACTGAAGCTTTCTTT. Its protein product is CASSQGVRDTEAFF.

This rearrangement joins TRBV7-9 to TRBJ2-6; TRBD1 matches at 7 bases. The CDR3 is 17 amino acids. Germline CDR1 and CDR2: SEHNR and FQNEAQ (reference sequence). The trim removed 5 bases at V and 0 bases at J, leaving 7 bases unmatched. CDR3 residues: CASSPGQAFSGANVLTF. CDR3 nucleotides: TGTGCCAGCAGCCCCGGACAGGCATTCTCTGGGGCCAACGTCCTGACTTTC.

The rearrangement uses TRBV4-1 and TRBJ2-2; 14 nucleotides align to TRBD2. The germline V gene encodes CDR1 MGHRA and CDR2 YSYEKL. V lost 6 bases, J lost 5 bases, and 5 bases stayed unmatched. The CDR3 is 16 residues long. Here the CDR3 reads CASRRGLAGGTGELFF. The CDR3 coding sequence is TGCGCCAGCAGACGCGGACTAGCGGGAGGTACCGGGGAGCTGTTTTTT.

This chain uses TRBV6-2 or TRBV6-3 with TRBJ2-3, with TRBD1 identical over 9 bases. Germline V gives CDR1 MNHEY, CDR2 SVGEGT. The CDR3 runs 16 residues. The junction had 9 bases not matched to a gene; V was cut back by 3 bases and J by 5 bases. This chain's CDR3 is CASSYGGQGGEDTQYF. DNA of the CDR3: TGTGCCAGCAGTTATGGGGGACAGGGAGGTGAAGATACGCAGTATTTT.

V and J are TRBV5-4 and TRBJ2-2, with 8 bases lining up with TRBD1. The CDR3 extends over 16 amino acids. J was trimmed by 0 bases and V by 1 base; bases with no gene match: 2. CDR1 and CDR2 (germline): SGHNT, YYREEE (reference sequence). The CDR3 DNA reads as TGTGCCAGCAGCTTGCCACAGGGGGCGAACACCGGGGAGCTGTTTTTT. Translating it yields CASSLPQGANTGELFF.

The gene calls are TRBV27 and TRBJ2-5, with 7 bases identical to TRBD1. Germline V CDR1 and CDR2: MNHEY, SMNVEV (reference sequence). Trimming took 4 bases from V and 4 from J; bases not matched to a gene: 9. The CDR3 runs 15 residues. CDR3 region: CASSYKQGTPETQYF. DNA of the CDR3: TGTGCCAGCAGTTATAAACAGGGGACGCCAGAGACCCAGTACTTC.

Only a few counts were recorded for this clone. This sequence joins TRBV15 and TRBJ1-5; TRBD1 matches at 9 bases. Germline values: CDR1 LNHNV, CDR2 YYDKDF (reference sequence). The CDR3 length is 13 residues. Unmatched junction bases numbered 2, after V lost 8 bases and J lost 3 bases. The CDR3 region is CATRDRVNQPQHF. In DNA, the CDR3 is TGTGCCACCCGGGACAGGGTCAATCAGCCCCAGCATTTT.

This clone was found a few times. The rearrangement uses TRBV9 and TRBJ2-1; 7 positions match TRBD1. The CDR3 length is 12 residues. Germline CDR1 and CDR2: SGDLS and YYNGEE. The J segment lost 10 bases and the V segment lost 3 bases, leaving 4 bases of the junction unmatched. As DNA, the CDR3 is TGTGCCAGCAGCGCGGGACAGAGAGAGCAGTTCTTC. Protein sequence: CASSAGQREQFF.

The gene calls are TRBV5-1 and TRBJ2-1, with 10 nucleotides matching TRBD1. The CDR3 sequence is 16 residues long. V was clipped by 2 bases and J by 9 bases; unmatched bases: 11. The germline V gene has CDR1 SGHRS and CDR2 YFSETQ. CDR3 region: CASSLRLRQGAAEQFF. CDR3 nucleotides: TGCGCCAGCAGCTTAAGACTCAGACAGGGGGCTGCTGAGCAGTTCTTC. The whole variable domain, filled in from reference TRBV5-1 and TRBJ2-1, reads KAGVTQTPRYLIKTRGQQVTLSCSPISGHRSVSWYQQTPGQGLQFLFEYFSETQRNKGNFPGRFSGRQFSNSRSEMNVSTLELGDSALYLCASSLRLRQGAAEQFFGPGTRLTVL.

The V call is TRBV7-9, the J call TRBJ1-2; 10 positions agree with TRBD1. The CDR3 covers 16 residues. V lost 4 bases and J lost 5; bases outside the gene matches: 10. Per germline, CDR1 SEHNR and CDR2 FQNEAQ (reference sequence). CDR3: CASSSSAGTGEYGYTF. In nucleotides, the CDR3 is TGTGCCAGCAGCTCCTCTGCCGGGACAGGGGAGTATGGCTACACCTTC.

The chain recombines TRBV29-1 with TRBJ2-1; D unresolved. With 6 bases removed from V and 0 bases from J, the gap between germline ends came to 6 bases. CDR1 is SQVTM and CDR2 is ANQGSEA in the germline V gene. This CDR3 contains 12 residues. Here the CDR3 reads CSVWSSYNEQFF. The CDR3 DNA follows: TGCAGCGTATGGAGCTCCTACAATGAGCAGTTCTTC.